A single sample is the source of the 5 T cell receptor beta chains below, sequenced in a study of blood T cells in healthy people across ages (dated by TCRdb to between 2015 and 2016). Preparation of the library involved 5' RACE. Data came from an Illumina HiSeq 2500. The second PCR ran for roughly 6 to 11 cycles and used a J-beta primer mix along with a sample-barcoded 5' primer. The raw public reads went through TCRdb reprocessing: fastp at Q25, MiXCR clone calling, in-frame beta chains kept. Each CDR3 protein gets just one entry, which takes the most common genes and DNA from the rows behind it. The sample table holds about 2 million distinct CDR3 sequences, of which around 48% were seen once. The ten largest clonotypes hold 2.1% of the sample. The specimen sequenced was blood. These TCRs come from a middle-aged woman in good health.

As DNA, the CDR3 is TGCGCCAGCAGCCATGGTGCGGACAGGCAGTTCTTC. Translating gives CASSHGADRQFF. V gene TRBV4-3 combines with J gene TRBJ2-1; tentative D call: TRBD1 (6 bases). The germline CDR1 and CDR2 sequences are LGHNA and YSLEER. With 3 bases removed from V and 12 bases from J, the gap between germline ends came to 12 bases. This CDR3 is 12 amino acids long.

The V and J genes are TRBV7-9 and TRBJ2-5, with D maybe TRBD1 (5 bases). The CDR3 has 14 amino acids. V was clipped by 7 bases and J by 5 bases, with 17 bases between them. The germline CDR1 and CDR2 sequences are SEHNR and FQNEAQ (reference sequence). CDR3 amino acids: CASTRAEAGETQYF. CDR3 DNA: TGTGCCAGCACTCGGGCAGAAGCAGGGGAGACCCAGTACTTC.

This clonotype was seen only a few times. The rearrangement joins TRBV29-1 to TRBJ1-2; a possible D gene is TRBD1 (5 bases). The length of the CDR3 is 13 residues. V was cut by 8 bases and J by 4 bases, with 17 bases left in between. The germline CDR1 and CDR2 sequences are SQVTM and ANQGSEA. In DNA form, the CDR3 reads TGCAGCTCAAGTCGGATCGGGGGCTATGGCTACACCTTC. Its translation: CSSSRIGGYGYTF. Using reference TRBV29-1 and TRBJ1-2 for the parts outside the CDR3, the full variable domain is SAVISQKPSRDICQRGTSLTIQCQVDSQVTMMFWYRQQPGQSLTLIATANQGSEATYESGFVIDKFPISRPNLTFSTLTVSNMSPEDSSIYLCSSSRIGGYGYTFGSGTRLTVV.

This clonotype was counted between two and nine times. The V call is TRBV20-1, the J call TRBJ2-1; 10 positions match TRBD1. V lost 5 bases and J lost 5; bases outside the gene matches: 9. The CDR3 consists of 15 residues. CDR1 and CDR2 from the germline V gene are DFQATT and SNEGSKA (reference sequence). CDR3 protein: CSAPPWGQGNNEQFF. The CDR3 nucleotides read TGCAGTGCTCCCCCTTGGGGACAGGGGAACAATGAGCAGTTCTTC.

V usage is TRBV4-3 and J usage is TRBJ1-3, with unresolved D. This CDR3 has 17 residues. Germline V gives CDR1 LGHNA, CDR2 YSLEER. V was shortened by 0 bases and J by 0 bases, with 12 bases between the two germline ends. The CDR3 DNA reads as TGCGCCAGCAGCCAAGATCCTAGCGGTGGCTCTGGAAACACCATATATTTT. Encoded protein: CASSQDPSGGSGNTIYF.